The 9 T cell receptor beta chains below were found in one sample sequenced in a study of T cells expressing NK-cell markers. TCRdb processed the 5' RACE reads again and assigns one entry to each CDR3 protein, with no DNA. The sample table sets out 300,000 to 450,000 distinct CDR3 sequences. Sequences were obtained from blood T cells: a sorted CD56 or NKG2C T cell subset, CD4+ or CD8+ T cells, or bulk PBMC T cells (not recorded which). These receptor sequences come from a man aged 18 to 69 in good health.

V and J are TRBV3-1 and TRBJ2-5; as DNA is missing, the TRBD2 call by TCRdb cannot be tested. The CDR3 loop spans 19 amino acids. Germline values: CDR1 LGHDT, CDR2 YNNKEL (reference sequence). CDR3 sequence reads: CASSQGGLAGGSWRETQYF.

The chain joins TRBV18 to TRBJ1-6. CDR1 and CDR2 from the germline V gene are KGHSH and LQKENI. The CDR3 consists of 15 residues. Here the CDR3 reads CASSPGQSYNSPLHF.

The CDR3: CASSFISGTSYEQYF. The J gene is TRBJ2-7, the V gene TRBV28. Germline V gene sequence: CDR1 MDHEN, CDR2 SYDVKM. This CDR3 is 15 amino acids long.

V gene TRBV7-9 combines with J gene TRBJ2-5; the D call of TRBD2 rests on TCRdb alone, since no DNA is present to check it. The V gene's germline CDR1 is SEHNR and CDR2 FQNEAQ (reference sequence). CDR3 length equals 17 residues. CDR3 sequence: CASSSGTSGGPRETQYF.

This clonotype is large by frequency. The rearrangement joins TRBV3-1 to TRBJ1-1; TCRdb designates TRBD1, a call that cannot be tested without DNA. The CDR3 has 16 residues. Per germline, CDR1 LGHDT and CDR2 YNNKEL (reference sequence). CDR3: CASSPPSGTLNTEAFF. Full variable domain (outside the CDR3, taken from reference TRBV3-1 and TRBJ1-1): DTAVSQTPKYLVTQMGNDKSIKCEQNLGHDTMYWYKQDSKKFLKIMFSYNNKELIINETVPNRFSPKSPDKAHLNLHINSLELGDSAVYFCASSPPSGTLNTEAFFGQGTRLTVV.

The chain uses TRBV7-6 and TRBJ1-1; TCRdb selects TRBD1, and the lack of DNA leaves this call unchecked. The CDR3 extends over 15 amino acids. CDR1 is SGHVS, CDR2 FNYEAQ, per germline. This chain's CDR3 is CASSGDILIGTEAFF.

V is TRBV5-1 and J is TRBJ2-5; TCRdb designates TRBD2, a call that cannot be tested without DNA. The CDR3 runs to 13 residues. Germline values: CDR1 SGHRS, CDR2 YFSETQ. Here the CDR3 reads CASMAGIQETQYF.

This chain joins TRBV12-3 or TRBV12-4 and TRBJ2-3; TCRdb's D gene call, TRBD1, goes unchecked for lack of DNA. The CDR3 is made up of 17 amino acids. CDR3 sequence reads: CASSPSLRGGVTDTQYF.

This chain connects TRBV29-1 to TRBJ2-5; TCRdb's D gene call, TRBD1, goes unchecked for lack of DNA. The length of the CDR3 is 12 residues. Germline CDR1 is SQVTM and CDR2 is ANQGSEA. CDR3 sequence reads: CSVRTGADREYF.